The next 8 T cell receptor beta chains were all read from a single sample in a study of blood T cells in healthy people across ages (dated by TCRdb to between 2015 and 2016). Receptor libraries were prepared by 5' RACE. This sample was sequenced with an Illumina HiSeq 2500. A second PCR of about 7 to 12 cycles was run with a J-beta primer mix and a sample-barcoded 5' primer. Clones were called with MiXCR by TCRdb after fastp trimmed the public reads at Q25, and only in-frame beta chains were retained. Every entry covers one CDR3 protein and lists the most common genes and DNA from its rows. This sample has about 640,000 distinct CDR3 sequences in its table, and around 54% of those were observed once. The ten largest clones add up to 30% to 45% of the sample. Sample: blood. The receptors here all came from a man aged 60-69 years in good health.

The J gene is TRBJ2-2, the V gene TRBV29-1; either TRBD1 or TRBD2 may fit D (5 bases each). CDR3 length: 13 residues. The V gene's germline CDR1 is SQVTM and CDR2 ANQGSEA. Deletions cut 7 bases from V and 0 bases from J, with 9 bases between. The CDR3 sequence is CSAGQANTGELFF. CDR3 sequence (DNA): TGCAGCGCGGGGCAGGCGAACACCGGGGAGCTGTTTTTT.

The V gene is TRBV7-2, the J gene TRBJ1-2, with TRBD1 matching over 7 bases. Per germline, CDR1 SGHTA and CDR2 FQGNSA. The length of the CDR3 is 15 residues. Trimming cost V 5 bases and J 5 bases; bases outside gene matches: 11. The CDR3 DNA is TGTGCCAGCAGCACCCACGCGGACAGGCCTTATGGCTACACCTTC. Amino acids: CASSTHADRPYGYTF.

The rearrangement uses TRBV20-1 and TRBJ2-3, with TRBD2 as a possible D gene (6 bases). Trimming took off 5 bases at V and 4 bases at J, with 16 bases between the two ends. Germline CDR1 and CDR2: DFQATT and SNEGSKA (reference sequence). The CDR3 sequence is 14 residues long. The CDR3 is CSARRGASADTQYF. The CDR3, as DNA: TGCAGTGCTCGAAGGGGCGCTAGCGCAGATACGCAGTATTTT.

Here the CDR3 reads CASSQVGQGIRDTQYF. CDR3 sequence (DNA): TGCGCCAGCAGCCAAGTGGGACAGGGAATAAGAGATACGCAGTATTTT. The J gene is TRBJ2-3, the V gene TRBV4-1, with 9 bases lining up with TRBD1. Trimming took 1 base from V and 5 from J; bases not matched to a gene: 7. Germline values: CDR1 MGHRA, CDR2 YSYEKL. The CDR3 runs 16 residues.

The V call is TRBV5-1, the J call TRBJ2-3; 9 nucleotides align to TRBD1. The CDR3 is 16 amino acids. V gave up 4 bases and J gave up 6 bases; unmatched junction bases: 12. Germline-derived CDR1 and CDR2 are SGHRS and YFSETQ. Written as DNA, the CDR3 is TGCGCCAGCAGCCCCGGGACAGGGTATCCCCAGGATACGCAGTATTTT. It encodes CASSPGTGYPQDTQYF. Together with reference TRBV5-1 and TRBJ2-3, the CDR3 gives the full variable domain: KAGVTQTPRYLIKTRGQQVTLSCSPISGHRSVSWYQQTPGQGLQFLFEYFSETQRNKGNFPGRFSGRQFSNSRSEMNVSTLELGDSALYLCASSPGTGYPQDTQYFGPGTRLTVL.

The chain couples TRBV27 to TRBJ2-5; D is uncertain. Germline CDR1 and CDR2: MNHEY and SMNVEV (reference sequence). This CDR3 has 14 residues. With 3 bases removed from V and 0 bases from J, the gap between germline ends came to 8 bases. CDR3 residues: CASSFLTDQETQYF. CDR3 coding DNA: TGTGCCAGCAGTTTCCTGACGGACCAAGAGACCCAGTACTTC.

The rearrangement uses TRBV7-8 and TRBJ1-5, with D possibly matching TRBD1 (5 bases). This CDR3 has 16 amino acids. CDR1 and CDR2 (germline): SGHVS, FQNEAQ. V was trimmed by 5 bases and J by 4 bases, leaving 18 bases between them. The CDR3 DNA reads as TGTGCCAGCAGCGACACACCGCGGCAGGGTAATCAGCCCCAGCATTTT. The encoded protein is CASSDTPRQGNQPQHF.

The rearrangement links TRBV20-1 to TRBJ1-2, with D maybe TRBD1 (5 bases). The CDR3 totals 13 residues. V lost 4 bases and J 5 bases, leaving 14 bases between the germline ends. CDR1 DFQATT and CDR2 SNEGSKA come from the germline V gene (reference sequence). The CDR3 DNA sequence: TGCAGTGCTACAGGGAATGGCGGATATGGCTACACCTTC. Its protein product is CSATGNGGYGYTF.